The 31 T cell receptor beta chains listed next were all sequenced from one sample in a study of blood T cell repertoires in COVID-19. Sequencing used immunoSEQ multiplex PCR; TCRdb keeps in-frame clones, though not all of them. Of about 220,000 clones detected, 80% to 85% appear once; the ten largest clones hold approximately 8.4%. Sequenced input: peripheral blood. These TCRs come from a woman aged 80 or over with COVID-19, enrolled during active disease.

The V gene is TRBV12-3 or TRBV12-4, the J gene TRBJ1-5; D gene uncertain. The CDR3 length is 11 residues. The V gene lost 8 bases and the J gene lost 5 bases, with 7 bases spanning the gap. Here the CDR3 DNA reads TGTGCCAGCGCTAGAGATCAGCCCCAGCATTTT. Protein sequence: CASARDQPQHF.

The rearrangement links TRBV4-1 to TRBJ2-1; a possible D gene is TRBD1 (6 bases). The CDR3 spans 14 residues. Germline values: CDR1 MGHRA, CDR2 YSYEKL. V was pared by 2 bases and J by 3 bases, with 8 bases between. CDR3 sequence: CASSQRTDYNEQFF. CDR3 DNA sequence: TGCGCCAGCAGCCAACGGACAGACTACAATGAGCAGTTCTTC.

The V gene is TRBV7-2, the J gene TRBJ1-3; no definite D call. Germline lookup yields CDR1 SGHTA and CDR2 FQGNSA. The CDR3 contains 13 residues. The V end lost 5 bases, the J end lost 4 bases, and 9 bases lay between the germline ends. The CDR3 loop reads CASSAILGNTIYF. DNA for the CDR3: TGTGCCAGCAGCGCCATTCTAGGAAACACCATATATTTT.

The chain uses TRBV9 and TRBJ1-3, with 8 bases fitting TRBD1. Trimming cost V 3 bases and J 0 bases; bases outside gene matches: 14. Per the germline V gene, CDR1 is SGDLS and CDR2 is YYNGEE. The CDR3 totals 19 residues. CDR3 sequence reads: CASSEGPWDRILSGNTIYF. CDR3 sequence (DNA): TGTGCCAGCAGCGAGGGCCCTTGGGACAGGATCCTCTCTGGAAACACCATATATTTT.

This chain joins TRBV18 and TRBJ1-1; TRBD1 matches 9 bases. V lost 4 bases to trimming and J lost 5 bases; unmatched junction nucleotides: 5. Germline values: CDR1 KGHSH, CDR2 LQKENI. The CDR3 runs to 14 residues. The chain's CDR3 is CASSLDRGGTEAFF. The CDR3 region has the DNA TGTGCCAGCTCACTGGACAGGGGTGGAACTGAAGCTTTCTTT.

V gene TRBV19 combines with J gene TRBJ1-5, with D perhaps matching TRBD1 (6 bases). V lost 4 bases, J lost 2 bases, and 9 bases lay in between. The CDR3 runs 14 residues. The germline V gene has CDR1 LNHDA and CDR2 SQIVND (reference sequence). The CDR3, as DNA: TGTGCCAGTAGTAGAGGGGGAGGCAATCAGCCCCAGCATTTT. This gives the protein CASSRGGGNQPQHF.

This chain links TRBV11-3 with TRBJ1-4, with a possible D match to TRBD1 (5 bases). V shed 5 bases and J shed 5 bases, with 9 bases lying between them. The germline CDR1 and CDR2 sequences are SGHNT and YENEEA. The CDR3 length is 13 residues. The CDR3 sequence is CASSGRGNEKLFF. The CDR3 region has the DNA TGTGCCAGCAGCGGGAGGGGCAATGAAAAACTGTTTTTT.

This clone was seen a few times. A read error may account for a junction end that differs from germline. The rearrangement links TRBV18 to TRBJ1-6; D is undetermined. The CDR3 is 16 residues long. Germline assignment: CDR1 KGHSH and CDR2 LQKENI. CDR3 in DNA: TGTGCCAGCTCACCACTGGCAGGATCCTTTAATTCACCCCTCCACTTT. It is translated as CASSPLAGSFNSPLHF.

CDR3 DNA sequence: TGTGCCAGCAGCTTCGGACATGGCTACGAGCAGTACTTC. Translation: CASSFGHGYEQYF. The chain links TRBV7-3 to TRBJ2-7, with D possibly being TRBD1 (5 bases). Germline V gene lookup returns CDR1 SGHTA and CDR2 FQGTGA. CDR3 length equals 13 residues. V was pared by 3 bases and J by 3 bases, with 9 bases between.

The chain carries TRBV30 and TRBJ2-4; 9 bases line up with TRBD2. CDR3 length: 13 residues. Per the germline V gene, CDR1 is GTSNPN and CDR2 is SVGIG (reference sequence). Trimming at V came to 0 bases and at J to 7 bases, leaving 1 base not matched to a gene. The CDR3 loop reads CAWSVAGGNIQYF. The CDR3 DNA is TGTGCCTGGAGTGTAGCGGGGGGCAACATTCAGTACTTC.

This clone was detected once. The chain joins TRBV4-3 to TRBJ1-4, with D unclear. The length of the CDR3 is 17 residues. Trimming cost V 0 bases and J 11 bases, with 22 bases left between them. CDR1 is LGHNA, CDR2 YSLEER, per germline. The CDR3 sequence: CASSQDPVGVLTRKLFF. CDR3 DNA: TGCGCCAGCAGCCAAGATCCGGTCGGGGTATTAACAAGGAAACTGTTTTTT.

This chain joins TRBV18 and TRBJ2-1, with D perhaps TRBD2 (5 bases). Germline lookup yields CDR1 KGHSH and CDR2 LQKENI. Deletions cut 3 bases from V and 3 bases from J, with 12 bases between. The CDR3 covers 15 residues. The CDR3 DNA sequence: TGTGCCAGCTCACCTATGAGCGGAAACTACAATGAGCAGTTCTTC. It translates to CASSPMSGNYNEQFF.

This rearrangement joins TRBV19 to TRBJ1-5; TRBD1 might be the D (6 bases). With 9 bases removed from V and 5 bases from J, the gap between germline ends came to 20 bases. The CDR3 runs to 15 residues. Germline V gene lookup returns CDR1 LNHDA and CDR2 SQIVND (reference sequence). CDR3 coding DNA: TGTGCCAGCTCACAACCAGGGACATACGATCAGCCCCAGCATTTT. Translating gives CASSQPGTYDQPQHF.

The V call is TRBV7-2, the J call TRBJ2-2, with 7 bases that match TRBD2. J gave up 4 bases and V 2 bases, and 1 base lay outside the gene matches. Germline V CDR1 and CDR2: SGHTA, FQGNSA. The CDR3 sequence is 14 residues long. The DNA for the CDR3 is TGTGCCAGCAGCTTACTAGCGGTCACCGGGGAGCTGTTTTTT. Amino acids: CASSLLAVTGELFF.

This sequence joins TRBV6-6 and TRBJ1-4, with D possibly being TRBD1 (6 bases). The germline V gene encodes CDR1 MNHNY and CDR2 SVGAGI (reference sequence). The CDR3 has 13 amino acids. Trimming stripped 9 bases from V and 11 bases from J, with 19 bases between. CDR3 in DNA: TGTGCCAGTACCGGACAGTTTAATGGGAAACTGTTTTTT. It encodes CASTGQFNGKLFF.

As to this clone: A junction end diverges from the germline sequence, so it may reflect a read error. CDR3 region: CASSLTPGADTQYF. As DNA, the CDR3 is TGTGCTAGCAGTTTAACCCCCGGGGCAGATACGCAGTATTTT. The chain links TRBV7-7 to TRBJ2-3; D might be TRBD2 (5 bases). This CDR3 is 14 amino acids long. Per germline, CDR1 SSHAT and CDR2 FNYEAQ (reference sequence).

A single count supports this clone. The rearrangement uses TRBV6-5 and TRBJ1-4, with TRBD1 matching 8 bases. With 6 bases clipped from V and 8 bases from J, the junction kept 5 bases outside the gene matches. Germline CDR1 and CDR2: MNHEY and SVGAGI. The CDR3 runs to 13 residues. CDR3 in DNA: TGTGCCAGCAGGTCGACAGGGGTCGAAAAACTGTTTTTT. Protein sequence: CASRSTGVEKLFF.

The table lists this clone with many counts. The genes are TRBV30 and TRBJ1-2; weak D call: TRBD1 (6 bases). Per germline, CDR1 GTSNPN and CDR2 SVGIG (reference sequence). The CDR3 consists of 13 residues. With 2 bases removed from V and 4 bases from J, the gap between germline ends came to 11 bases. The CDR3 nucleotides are TGTGCCTGGAGTTTGGGGGCAGGCTATGGCTACACCTTC. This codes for CAWSLGAGYGYTF. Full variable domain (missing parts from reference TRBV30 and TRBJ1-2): SQTIHQWPATLVQPVGSPLSLECTVEGTSNPNLYWYRQAAGRGLQLLFYSVGIGQISSEVPQNLSASRPQDRQFILSSKKLLLSDSGFYLCAWSLGAGYGYTFGSGTRLTVV.

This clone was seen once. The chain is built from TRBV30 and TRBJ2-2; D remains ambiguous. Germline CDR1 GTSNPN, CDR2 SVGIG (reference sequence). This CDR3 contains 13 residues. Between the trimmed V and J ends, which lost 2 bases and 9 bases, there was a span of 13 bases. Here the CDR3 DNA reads TGTGCCTGGAGTTGGGCAGTCGGCCGGGAGCTGTTTTTT. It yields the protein CAWSWAVGRELFF.

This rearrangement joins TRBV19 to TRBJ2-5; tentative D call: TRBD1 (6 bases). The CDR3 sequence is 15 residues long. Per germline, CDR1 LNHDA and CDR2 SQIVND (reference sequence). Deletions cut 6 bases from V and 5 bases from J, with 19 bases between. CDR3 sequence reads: CASRSTGTSWETQYF. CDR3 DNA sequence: TGTGCCAGTAGATCTACAGGGACCTCCTGGGAGACCCAGTACTTC.

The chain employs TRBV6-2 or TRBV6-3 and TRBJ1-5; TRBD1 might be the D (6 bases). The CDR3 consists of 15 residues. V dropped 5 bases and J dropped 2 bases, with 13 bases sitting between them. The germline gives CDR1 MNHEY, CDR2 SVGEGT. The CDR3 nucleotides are TGTGCCAGCAGTGGCGGGGGCTTGGGCAATCAGCCCCAGCATTTT. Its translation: CASSGGGLGNQPQHF.

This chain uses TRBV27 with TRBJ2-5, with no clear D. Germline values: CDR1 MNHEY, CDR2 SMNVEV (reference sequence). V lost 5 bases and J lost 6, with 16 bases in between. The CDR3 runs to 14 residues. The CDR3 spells CASSETRLIQTQYF. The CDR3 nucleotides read TGTGCCAGCAGTGAGACACGCCTTATCCAGACCCAGTACTTC.

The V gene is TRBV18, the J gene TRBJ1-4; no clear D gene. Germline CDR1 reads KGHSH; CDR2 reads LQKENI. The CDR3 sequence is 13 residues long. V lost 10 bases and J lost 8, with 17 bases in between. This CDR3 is CATCKLTGEKLFF. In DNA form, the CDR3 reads TGTGCCACCTGCAAATTAACCGGGGAAAAACTGTTTTTT.

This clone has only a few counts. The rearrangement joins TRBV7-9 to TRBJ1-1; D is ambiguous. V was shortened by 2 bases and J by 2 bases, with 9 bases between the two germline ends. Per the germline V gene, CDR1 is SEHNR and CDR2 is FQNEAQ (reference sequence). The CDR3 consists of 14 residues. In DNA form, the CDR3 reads TGTGCCAGCAGCTTAAACGGGGTCAACACTGAAGCTTTCTTT. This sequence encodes CASSLNGVNTEAFF.

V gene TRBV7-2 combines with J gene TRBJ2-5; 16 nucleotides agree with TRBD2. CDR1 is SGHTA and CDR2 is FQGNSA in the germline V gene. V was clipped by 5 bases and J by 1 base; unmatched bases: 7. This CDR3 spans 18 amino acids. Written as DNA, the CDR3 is TGTGCCAGCAGCCCGGGACTAGCGGGGGGGTTGATCCAAGAGACCCAGTACTTC. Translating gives CASSPGLAGGLIQETQYF.

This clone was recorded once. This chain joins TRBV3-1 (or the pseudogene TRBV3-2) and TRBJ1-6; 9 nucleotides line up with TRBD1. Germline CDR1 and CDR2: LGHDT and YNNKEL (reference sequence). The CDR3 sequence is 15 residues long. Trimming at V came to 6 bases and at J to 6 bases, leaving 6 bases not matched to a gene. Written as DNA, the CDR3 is TGTGCCAGCAGTCCTACGGGACAGGGTAATTCACCCCTCCACTTT. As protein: CASSPTGQGNSPLHF.

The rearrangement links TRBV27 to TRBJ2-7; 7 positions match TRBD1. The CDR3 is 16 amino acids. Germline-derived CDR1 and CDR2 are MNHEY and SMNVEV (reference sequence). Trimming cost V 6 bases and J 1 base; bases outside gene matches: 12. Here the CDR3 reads CASSLVGRGNSYEQYF. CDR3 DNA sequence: TGTGCCAGCAGCCTGGTTGGCAGGGGGAATTCCTACGAGCAGTACTTC.

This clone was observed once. CDR3 in DNA: TGTGCCAGCAGCCCAAAAAACTATGGCTACACCTTC. Its protein is CASSPKNYGYTF. The chain employs TRBV11-2 and TRBJ1-2, with D uncertain. The CDR3 contains 12 residues. Germline assignment: CDR1 SGHAT and CDR2 FQNNGV. V gave up 5 bases and J gave up 2 bases, with 6 bases separating them. The entire variable domain, with the rest obtained from reference TRBV11-2 and TRBJ1-2, is as follows: EAGVAQSPRYKIIEKRQSVAFWCNPISGHATLYWYQQILGQGPKLLIQFQNNGVVDDSQLPKDRFSAERLKGVDSTLKIQPAKLEDSAVYLCASSPKNYGYTFGSGTRLTVV.

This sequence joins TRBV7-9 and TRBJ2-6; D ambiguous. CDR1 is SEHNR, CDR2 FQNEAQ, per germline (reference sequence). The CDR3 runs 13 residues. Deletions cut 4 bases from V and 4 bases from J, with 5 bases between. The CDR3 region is CASSSVGANVLTF. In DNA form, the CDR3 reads TGTGCCAGCAGCTCGGTGGGGGCCAACGTCCTGACTTTC.

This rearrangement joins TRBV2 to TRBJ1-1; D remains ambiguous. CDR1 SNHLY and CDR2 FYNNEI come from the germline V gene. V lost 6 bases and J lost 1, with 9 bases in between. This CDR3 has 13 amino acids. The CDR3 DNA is TGTGCCAGCAGAACAGAGCCGAACACTGAAGCTTTCTTT. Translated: CASRTEPNTEAFF.

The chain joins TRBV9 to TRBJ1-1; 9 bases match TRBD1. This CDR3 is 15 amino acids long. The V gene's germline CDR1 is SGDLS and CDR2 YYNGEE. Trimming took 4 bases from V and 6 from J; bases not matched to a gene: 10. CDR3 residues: CASSTQQGAGAEAFF. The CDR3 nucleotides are TGTGCCAGCAGCACACAACAGGGGGCCGGGGCTGAAGCTTTCTTT.